The TCR beta chain under discussion was sequenced for a study of T cell repertoires in cytomegalovirus infection. Study-level background: Matching HLA type and CMV infection were both indicated by public TCR beta signatures. The study's findings and limits: Clonotype analysis showed dominance of the ex vivo response by HLA-C-restricted CMV-specific TCR beta clonotypes. Pooled public TCR beta family frequency picked out CMV carriers with the relevant HLA.

Looked up from germline, CDR1 is MNHEY and CDR2 is SVGEGT. Trimming cost V 6 bases and J 12 bases, with 27 bases left between them. The CDR3 is 16 residues long. TCRdb recomputed calls from the reads with MiXCR, one row per CDR3 protein. The data hold 450,000 to 650,000 distinct CDR3 sequences, with around a quarter observed a single time. Comment on this clonotype: The antigen remains undetermined.

This rearrangement joins TRBV6-2 or TRBV6-3 to TRBJ2-1, with D unclear. The source is a human donor in good health (CMV status not recorded). Some clones in this sample may be carry-over from other donors' samples. Source material: PBMCs. CDR3 protein: CASSHGPGTMKGAQFF. CDR3 bases: TGTGCCAGCAGCCACGGGCCGGGCACAATGAAAGGTGCGCAGTTCTTC.